A single sample gave rise to the 14 T cell receptor beta chains below, sequenced in a study of cytomegalovirus exposure and HLA in healthy donors. Amplification used 60 Vbeta primers and 13 Jbeta primers. The table came from immunoSEQ multiplex PCR; TCRdb's copy has only in-frame clones and leaves some out. Altogether 65,000 to 75,000 clones are present, around 74% being singletons, with the ten largest covering 11%. The sample consisted of PBMCs. Source of these receptors: a woman aged 60-70 years in good health and CMV-seropositive.

The DNA of the CDR3 is TGTGCCATCGCGACAGACTCTGGAAACACCATATATTTT. Protein product: CAIATDSGNTIYF. The J gene is TRBJ1-3, the V gene TRBV10-3; a possible D gene is TRBD1 (5 bases). Trimming pared 8 bases from V and 0 bases from J, leaving 8 bases between. In germline, CDR1 is ENHRY, CDR2 SYGVKD. The CDR3 extends over 13 amino acids.

The chain links TRBV27 to TRBJ2-7, with a tentative D call TRBD2 (5 bases). With 5 bases removed from V and 6 bases from J, the gap between germline ends came to 20 bases. CDR3 length: 15 amino acids. Per the germline V gene, CDR1 is MNHEY and CDR2 is SMNVEV (reference sequence). CDR3 protein: CASSAAGGDLSEQYF. The CDR3 nucleotides read TGTGCCAGCAGTGCCGCAGGAGGAGACCTTTCCGAGCAGTACTTC.

This rearrangement joins TRBV7-2 to TRBJ2-7, with D maybe TRBD1 (6 bases). CDR1 SGHTA and CDR2 FQGNSA come from the germline V gene. This CDR3 spans 14 amino acids. With 5 bases removed from V and 1 base from J, the gap between germline ends came to 12 bases. CDR3 sequence: CASSDQTGSYEQYF. CDR3 nucleotide sequence: TGTGCCAGCAGCGATCAAACAGGGTCCTACGAGCAGTACTTC.

J is TRBJ2-7 and V is TRBV2, with TRBD2 matching 8 bases. V was clipped by 2 bases and J by 3 bases; unmatched bases: 3. The CDR3 runs 14 residues. Germline loops: CDR1 SNHLY, CDR2 FYNNEI. The CDR3 coding sequence is TGTGCCAGCAGTGAACTGGCGGGAGGCTACGAGCAGTACTTC. Its translation: CASSELAGGYEQYF.

J is TRBJ1-2 and V is TRBV2, with D possibly TRBD1 on 6 matching bases. The CDR3 sequence is 16 residues long. V was cut by 6 bases and J by 3 bases, with 20 bases left in between. The V gene's germline CDR1 is SNHLY and CDR2 FYNNEI. This CDR3 reads CASRAPEGRGDYGYTF. CDR3 in DNA: TGTGCCAGCAGGGCCCCAGAGGGCAGGGGCGACTATGGCTACACCTTC.

This clone was observed a few times. The junction and the germline gene differ at one end; a read error may be behind it. The chain combines TRBV5-6 with TRBJ2-3; 9 bases fit TRBD2. The CDR3 has 15 amino acids. CDR1 is SGHDT and CDR2 is YYEEEE in the germline V gene. The CDR3 is CASSPWGRGGQLSGF. The CDR3 coding sequence is TGTGCCAGCAGCCCGTGGGGGCGGGGGGGCCAGCTTTCAGGTTTT.

This sequence joins TRBV6-5 and TRBJ1-2, with D unresolved. V lost 5 bases, J lost 6 bases, and 10 bases lay in between. CDR3 size: 12 residues. CDR1 MNHEY and CDR2 SVGAGI come from the germline V gene. The CDR3 coding sequence is TGTGCCAGCAGTCCCAGCAGGAATGGCTACACCTTC. It codes for CASSPSRNGYTF.

The chain links TRBV4-1 to TRBJ2-1; D gene unclear. The CDR3 is 13 residues long. In germline, CDR1 is MGHRA, CDR2 YSYEKL. Deletions cut 0 bases from V and 9 bases from J, with 9 bases between. The CDR3 here is CASSQDPHSEQFF. The DNA for the CDR3 is TGCGCCAGCAGCCAAGATCCCCATAGTGAGCAGTTCTTC.

The rearrangement links TRBV28 to TRBJ1-4; D possibly corresponds to TRBD1 (6 bases). Germline V gene lookup returns CDR1 MDHEN and CDR2 SYDVKM. V lost 7 bases and J lost 6, with 15 bases in between. The CDR3 has 14 amino acids. CDR3 region: CASTLPGVDEKLFF. CDR3 coding DNA: TGTGCCAGCACCCTCCCAGGGGTTGATGAAAAACTGTTTTTT.

The sample holds a few counts of this clone. This chain uses TRBV5-6 with TRBJ2-3, with D hard to call. The CDR3 consists of 15 residues. CDR1 and CDR2 from the germline V gene are SGHDT and YYEEEE. V lost 6 bases and J lost 0, with 14 bases in between. This CDR3 reads CASTKLAYSTDTQYF. Here the CDR3 DNA reads TGTGCCAGCACCAAATTGGCATACAGCACAGATACGCAGTATTTT.

CDR3 sequence (DNA): TGTGCCACCAGCCTGAAAGGAGGGCGGGAGACCCAGTACTTC. Translation: CATSLKGGRETQYF. This sequence joins TRBV15 and TRBJ2-5, with D perhaps matching TRBD2 (6 bases). The CDR3 contains 14 residues. In germline, CDR1 is LNHNV, CDR2 YYDKDF (reference sequence). Deletions cut 5 bases from V and 5 bases from J, with 15 bases between. The full variable domain, completed using reference TRBV15 and TRBJ2-5, is DAMVIQNPRYQVTQFGKPVTLSCSQTLNHNVMYWYQQKSSQAPKLLFHYYDKDFNNEADTPDNFQSRRPNTSFCFLDIRSPGLGDTAMYLCATSLKGGRETQYFGPGTRLLVL.

This chain links TRBV30 with TRBJ2-3, with D possibly matching TRBD2 (6 bases). Trimming took off 4 bases at V and 5 bases at J, with 19 bases between the two ends. The CDR3 spans 15 residues. Per the germline V gene, CDR1 is GTSNPN and CDR2 is SVGIG (reference sequence). In DNA, the CDR3 is TGTGCCTGGAACCACCGACTAGTGGAAGGAGATACGCAGTATTTT. Encoded protein: CAWNHRLVEGDTQYF. The entire variable domain, with the rest obtained from reference TRBV30 and TRBJ2-3, is as follows: SQTIHQWPATLVQPVGSPLSLECTVEGTSNPNLYWYRQAAGRGLQLLFYSVGIGQISSEVPQNLSASRPQDRQFILSSKKLLLSDSGFYLCAWNHRLVEGDTQYFGPGTRLTVL.

This clone was seen more than once but under ten times. CDR3 bases: TGTGCCAGCAGTCCGGGGACAGGGGGCAATCAGCCCCAGCATTTT. It specifies CASSPGTGGNQPQHF. J is TRBJ1-5 and V is TRBV28, with TRBD1 matching 10 bases. Germline V lookup: CDR1 MDHEN, CDR2 SYDVKM. Unmatched junction bases numbered 3, after V lost 5 bases and J lost 2 bases. The CDR3 runs to 15 residues.

This chain uses TRBV5-1 with TRBJ2-5; no clear D gene. The CDR3 length is 15 residues. The V end was cut by 0 bases, the J end by 7 bases, with 16 bases between. Germline CDR1 reads SGHRS; CDR2 reads YFSETQ. The CDR3 here is CASSLDRHLPLTQYF. The CDR3 DNA reads as TGCGCCAGCAGCTTGGATCGACACCTACCATTGACCCAGTACTTC. The entire variable domain, with the rest obtained from reference TRBV5-1 and TRBJ2-5, is as follows: KAGVTQTPRYLIKTRGQQVTLSCSPISGHRSVSWYQQTPGQGLQFLFEYFSETQRNKGNFPGRFSGRQFSNSRSEMNVSTLELGDSALYLCASSLDRHLPLTQYFGPGTRLLVL.